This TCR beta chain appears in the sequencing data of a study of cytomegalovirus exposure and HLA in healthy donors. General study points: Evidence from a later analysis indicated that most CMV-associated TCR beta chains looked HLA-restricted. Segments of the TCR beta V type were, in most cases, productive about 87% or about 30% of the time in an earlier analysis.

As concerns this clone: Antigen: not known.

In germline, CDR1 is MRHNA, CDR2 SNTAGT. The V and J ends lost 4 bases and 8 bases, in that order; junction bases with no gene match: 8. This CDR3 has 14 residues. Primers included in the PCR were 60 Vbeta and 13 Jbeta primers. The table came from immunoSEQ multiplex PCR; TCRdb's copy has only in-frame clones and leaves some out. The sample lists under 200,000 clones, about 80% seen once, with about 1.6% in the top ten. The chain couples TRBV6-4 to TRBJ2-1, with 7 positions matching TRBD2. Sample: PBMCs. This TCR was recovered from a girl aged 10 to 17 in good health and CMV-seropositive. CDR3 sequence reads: CASSVAGEGHEQFF. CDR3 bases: TGTGCCAGCAGTGTCGCGGGGGAGGGCCATGAGCAGTTCTTC.